The sequence of this TCR beta chain was determined in a study of beta chain features in type 1 diabetes. Turning to the study itself: Healthy donors resembled patients in age, gender and cell yields.

This clone was counted a few times. What was sequenced were expressed TCRB transcripts, since all of the isolated RNA had been reverse transcribed. Libraries were prepared by immunoSEQ multiplex PCR; TCRdb keeps only in-frame clonotypes and omits some of them. The repertoire has 970,000 or so clones, about a sixth of them found once; the top ten carry 0.023%. The CDR3 consists of 14 residues. V gave up 1 base and J gave up 7 bases; unmatched junction bases: 6. Looked up from germline, CDR1 is LGHNA and CDR2 is YSLEER. The receptor comes from a woman aged 18-29 years in good health. Input material: naive CD4+ T cells from blood. This chain connects TRBV4-3 to TRBJ2-7; 8 nucleotides align to TRBD1. In nucleotides, the CDR3 is TGCGCCAGCAGCCAAGGACAGGGGACGGAAGAGCAGTACTTC. This encodes CASSQGQGTEEQYF.